The sequence of this T cell receptor (beta chain) was determined in a study of shared clonotypes between healthy human individuals. The V gene lost 4 bases and the J gene lost 5 bases, with 8 bases spanning the gap. The CDR3 is 13 residues long. Germline V CDR1 and CDR2: KGHSH, LQKENI. This was a deep-level run. The team ran DNA from unsorted PBMCs on ten immunoSEQ deep assay plates for sequencing. Per the authors' pipeline: Junction-only sequences produced by ImmunoSEQ had no quality scores, so filtering differed. Method: immunoSEQ multiplex PCR; TCRdb's copy keeps in-frame clones and lacks some. V and J calls and clone size come straight from that table; D and trimming were deduced from the DNA. In the table there are 450,000 to 650,000 clones, 70% to 80% of which are singletons. The donors, all of them Caucasian adults, lived in Nashville, Tennessee.

The gene calls are TRBV18 and TRBJ1-4; D is unresolved. This TCR was recovered from a woman in her thirties or forties in good health. Some clones in this sample may be carry-over from other donors' samples. The sample consisted of PBMCs. In nucleotides, the CDR3 is TGTGCCAGCTCACAAAAGAAGAATGAAAAACTGTTTTTT. This translates into CASSQKKNEKLFF.